A single sample is the source of the 8 T cell receptor beta chains below, sequenced in a study of beta chain features in type 1 diabetes. Study-wide points: Shorter TCRB CDR3s, moderately but significantly so, were found in Type 1 diabetes patients in all four CD4+ subsets.

Expressed TCRB transcripts were sequenced after all isolated RNA was converted to cDNA. Sequencing used immunoSEQ multiplex PCR; TCRdb keeps in-frame clones, though not all of them. The table includes a few hundred thousand clones, 9.5% to 13% detected once. Antigens of these TCRs are unknown. The material sequenced was naive CD4+ T cells from blood. Source of these receptors: a man aged 25 to 40 with type 1 diabetes.

J is TRBJ1-2 and V is TRBV9; tentatively, D is TRBD1 (5 bases). This CDR3 has 15 residues. Germline V gene sequence: CDR1 SGDLS, CDR2 YYNGEE. Trimming pared 3 bases from V and 2 bases from J, leaving 14 bases between. The CDR3, as DNA: TGTGCCAGCAGCGGTGCGGGACTGACGAACTATGGCTACACCTTC. Protein product: CASSGAGLTNYGYTF.

The chain couples TRBV19 to TRBJ2-1; 7 bases line up with TRBD1. The germline V gene encodes CDR1 LNHDA and CDR2 SQIVND (reference sequence). V was clipped by 4 bases and J by 2 bases; unmatched bases: 11. The CDR3 sequence is 17 residues long. The CDR3 is CASSRPFGTVAYNEQFF. The DNA of the CDR3 is TGTGCCAGTAGTAGGCCATTCGGGACAGTGGCCTACAATGAGCAGTTCTTC.

The V and J genes are TRBV6-6 and TRBJ2-7; the D gene is possibly TRBD1 (7 bases). This CDR3 is built from 13 residues. The germline V and J ends were trimmed by 4 bases and 5 bases, with 12 bases remaining between them. Germline values: CDR1 MNHNY, CDR2 SVGAGI (reference sequence). CDR3 region: CASSFDREDEQYF. In DNA form, the CDR3 reads TGTGCCAGCAGTTTCGACAGGGAGGACGAGCAGTACTTC.

The DNA of the CDR3 is TGTGCCAGCAGCGGCCGGGACAGGGGTAACTATGGCTACACCTTC. Protein sequence: CASSGRDRGNYGYTF. This rearrangement joins TRBV9 to TRBJ1-2; 10 nucleotides agree with TRBD1. Germline CDR1 is SGDLS and CDR2 is YYNGEE. V dropped 3 bases and J dropped 1; count of bases not matched to a gene: 3. The CDR3 has 15 amino acids.

This clone was counted many times. Written as DNA, the CDR3 is TGCAGCGCGGCGACAGCTGAAGCTTTCTTT. This translates into CSAATAEAFF. The V and J genes are TRBV29-1 and TRBJ1-1, with D possibly matching TRBD1 (5 bases). The germline CDR1 and CDR2 sequences are SQVTM and ANQGSEA. V lost 7 bases, J lost 6 bases, and 9 bases lay in between. CDR3 size: 10 residues.

The gene calls are TRBV9 and TRBJ2-5; D is possibly TRBD1 (6 bases). The CDR3 spans 14 residues. Trimming took 4 bases from V and 1 from J, leaving 11 bases between them. The germline V gene has CDR1 SGDLS and CDR2 YYNGEE. The CDR3 DNA is TGTGCCAGCAGCCGAGGGGGAGTCCAAGAGACCCAGTACTTC. The encoded protein is CASSRGGVQETQYF.

The CDR3 DNA reads TGTGCCAGCAGCCCAGGGACTAGCGGACAAGAGACCCAGTACTTC. This codes for CASSPGTSGQETQYF. The chain joins TRBV7-6 to TRBJ2-5; TRBD2 matches at 11 bases. The CDR3 loop spans 15 amino acids. Germline trimming cut 5 bases from V and 2 bases from J; bases unmatched to any gene: 4. Germline CDR1 reads SGHVS; CDR2 reads FNYEAQ.

This clone was picked up a small number of times. This chain connects TRBV2 to TRBJ2-3, with TRBD1 as a possible D gene (6 bases). V lost 8 bases to trimming and J lost 4 bases, with 7 bases between them. CDR3 length: 11 residues. Looked up from germline, CDR1 is SNHLY and CDR2 is FYNNEI. In DNA, the CDR3 is TGTGCCAGCTCAGGGGCAGATACGCAGTATTTT. It specifies CASSGADTQYF.